Below, 21 T cell receptor beta chains from the same sample are listed, as sequenced in a study of regulatory T cells in long-lasting Graves disease. Construction of TCR beta libraries relied on iRepertoire HTBI primers and on Arm-PCR targeting CDR3 regions. TCRdb reanalysed the multiplex PCR reads using MiXCR and keeps one entry per CDR3 protein. Of around 250,000 distinct CDR3 sequences in the sample, around 18% were seen once. As to time point: newly diagnosed GD, antithyroid drugs for less than 3 months. Preparation of the TCR library used RNA extracted from PBMCs. These data were also reused for a study on T cells in Graves' hyperthyroidism and ophthalmopathy.

The sequencing here drew on peripheral blood mononuclear cells (PBMCs), taken at new diagnosis, from a patient treated with antithyroid drugs. Receptor source: a woman aged 30 to 39 with Graves disease.

Comments on this clonotype: The CDR3 end shows no conserved phenylalanine or tryptophan, and so a read error is likely. V and J are TRBV5-1 and TRBJ1-1; maybe TRBD1 (6 bases). The CDR3 extends over 15 amino acids. Germline V lookup: CDR1 SGHRS, CDR2 YFSETQ. Trimming removed 0 bases from V and 0 bases from J, with 9 bases in between. The CDR3, as DNA: TGCGCCAGCAGCTTGGACAGGGTAGTGAACACTGAAGCTTTCTCT. It is translated as CASSLDRVVNTEAFS.

This clonotype was observed many times. The V call is TRBV20-1, the J call TRBJ2-1, with 8 positions matching TRBD2. Trimming took 5 bases from V and 4 from J; bases not matched to a gene: 10. The CDR3 consists of 15 residues. CDR1 is DFQATT and CDR2 is SNEGSKA in the germline V gene (reference sequence). CDR3 loop: CSAARSGGPYNEQFF. The DNA of the CDR3 is TGCAGTGCTGCTCGCAGCGGGGGACCTTACAATGAGCAGTTCTTC.

This clonotype was seen repeatedly, ten times or more. The chain is built from TRBV20-1 and TRBJ2-5; D is undetermined. The CDR3 consists of 11 residues. Trimming cost V 5 bases and J 4 bases, with 8 bases left between them. CDR1 is DFQATT, CDR2 SNEGSKA, per germline (reference sequence). The CDR3 nucleotides read TGCAGTGCTGGGGTTCGAGAGACCCAGTACTTC. Translating gives CSAGVRETQYF.

At least ten counts were recorded for this clonotype. The chain is built from TRBV19 and TRBJ1-1; 7 positions match TRBD1. Trimming cost V 5 bases and J 4 bases; bases outside gene matches: 10. Germline V gene sequence: CDR1 LNHDA, CDR2 SQIVND (reference sequence). The CDR3 spans 15 residues. The CDR3 bases are TGTGCCAGTAGTGTCTTACAGGGGCCCGGCACTGAAGCTTTCTTT. Encoded protein: CASSVLQGPGTEAFF.

Notes on this clonotype: A read error may explain this, as a much larger clone is one base away. Because it lacks the conserved phenylalanine or tryptophan at the end, this CDR3 is likely a read error. No DNA is shown, since the ends of the CDR3 on it are uncertain; the CDR3 is the one TCRdb lists. The chain links TRBV27 to TRBJ1-1; the D call of TRBD1 is as the table states it, not checked on the DNA. The CDR3 has 11 amino acids, counting both end residues. Germline CDR1 reads MNHEY; CDR2 reads SMNVEV (reference sequence). CDR3: CASSQGQGTFS.

The chain employs TRBV24-1 and TRBJ1-1; D might be TRBD1 (5 bases). Trimming cost V 9 bases and J 4 bases, with 11 bases left between them. CDR3 length: 12 amino acids. From germline, CDR1 is KGHDR and CDR2 SFDVKD. CDR3 DNA: TGTGCCACCGGGGGGTTTGGCACTGAAGCTTTCTTT. Translation gives CATGGFGTEAFF.

This clonotype was seen ten or more times. A junction end diverges from the germline sequence, so it may reflect a read error. This chain uses TRBV4-1 with TRBJ2-7, with 9 bases fitting TRBD1. The CDR3 extends over 16 amino acids. Germline loops: CDR1 MGHRA, CDR2 YSYEKL. The CDR3 coding sequence is TGTGCCAGCAGCCTTAATCCGGGACAGGGTCCGGACGAGCAGTACTTC. The encoded protein is CASSLNPGQGPDEQYF.

This clonotype appeared many times. The chain combines TRBV3-1 with TRBJ2-1; 8 nucleotides agree with TRBD2. Trimming took 1 base from V and 9 from J; bases not matched to a gene: 5. CDR3 length equals 14 residues. Germline values: CDR1 LGHDT, CDR2 YNNKEL (reference sequence). The CDR3 DNA sequence: TGTGCCAGCAGCCAAGGCGGCGGGGGGACTGAGCAGTTCTTC. Translating it yields CASSQGGGGTEQFF.

This clonotype has at least ten counts. The gene calls are TRBV5-1 and TRBJ2-6; TRBD1 matches 8 bases. Germline-derived CDR1 and CDR2 are SGHRS and YFSETQ. There are 18 residues in the CDR3. With V trimmed by 3 bases and J by 2 bases, 10 bases remained unmatched. The CDR3 bases are TGCGCCAGCAGCTCTCCGGGACAGGTGATACCTGGGGCCAACGTCCTGACTTTC. Protein: CASSSPGQVIPGANVLTF.

In its sample, this clonotype was seen many times. V usage is TRBV11-3 and J usage is TRBJ1-1; no reliable D call. The germline V gene has CDR1 SGHNT and CDR2 YENEEA. CDR3 length: 14 residues. V lost 5 bases, J lost 1 base, and 11 bases lay in between. The CDR3 DNA follows: TGTGCCAGCAGCAGAGACTCCGGGAACACTGAAGCTTTCTTT. This encodes CASSRDSGNTEAFF.

A word on this clonotype: A much bigger clone sits one base away, suggesting this may be a read error. The chain has TRBV6-5 and TRBJ1-1; maybe TRBD1 (5 bases). Germline lookup yields CDR1 MNHEY and CDR2 SVGAGI. CDR3 length: 15 amino acids. CDR3 sequence (DNA): TGTGCCAGCAGTTCAAAAGGGGCCGCAAACACTGAAGCTTCCTTT. The encoded protein is CASSSKGAANTEASF.

This clonotype was seen at least ten times. The chain employs TRBV7-6 and TRBJ2-1, with 9 bases fitting TRBD2. Germline V gene lookup returns CDR1 SGHVS and CDR2 FNYEAQ. The CDR3 is 16 amino acids. The J segment lost 6 bases and the V segment lost 6 bases, leaving 12 bases of the junction unmatched. The CDR3 bases are TGTGCCAGCAGTTCTCGCGGCGGGGGGGCCGGCAATGAGCAGTTCTTC. It translates to CASSSRGGGAGNEQFF.

V is TRBV4-1 and J is TRBJ2-2; D unclear. Germline V gene data show CDR1 as MGHRA and CDR2 as YSYEKL. The CDR3 is made up of 16 amino acids. V was clipped by 1 base and J by 6 bases, with 15 bases between them. CDR3 DNA sequence: TGCGCCAGCAGCCAAGTCGGCAGGATGGTGGCCGGGGAGCTGTTTTTT. It yields the protein CASSQVGRMVAGELFF.

J is TRBJ2-1 and V is TRBV19; TRBD2 matches at 8 bases. Germline values: CDR1 LNHDA, CDR2 SQIVND (reference sequence). The CDR3 loop spans 16 amino acids. Trimming at V came to 5 bases and at J to 2 bases, leaving 8 bases not matched to a gene. This chain's CDR3 is CASSLTGLGAYNEQFF. As DNA, the CDR3 is TGTGCCAGTAGTCTAACGGGACTAGGGGCCTACAATGAGCAGTTCTTC.

The chain links TRBV9 to TRBJ1-1; weak D call: TRBD1 (6 bases). The CDR3 has 14 amino acids. V dropped 3 bases and J dropped 7 bases, with 16 bases sitting between them. Germline CDR1 is SGDLS and CDR2 is YYNGEE. This chain's CDR3 is CASSDDLGGDEAFF. The CDR3 DNA follows: TGTGCCAGCAGCGACGACCTAGGGGGAGATGAAGCTTTCTTT.

This clonotype was counted a few times. The chain employs TRBV19 and TRBJ1-3, with D possibly being TRBD1 (6 bases). The CDR3 has 16 residues. V lost 3 bases and J lost 1, with 13 bases in between. CDR1 is LNHDA, CDR2 SQIVND, per germline (reference sequence). This CDR3 is CASSISGDGSGNTIYF. In DNA form, the CDR3 reads TGTGCCAGTAGTATCTCAGGGGATGGATCTGGAAACACCATATATTTT.

Concerning this clonotype itself: One end of the junction is discordant with germline, which a read error may explain. The chain joins TRBV7-8 to TRBJ2-1; 11 bases map to TRBD2. Germline assignment: CDR1 SGHVS and CDR2 FQNEAQ. This CDR3 is built from 17 residues. The CDR3 DNA sequence: TGCGCCAGCAGCCAACTTAGCGGGGGGGGGGTCTACAATGAGCAGTTCTTC. The encoded protein is CASSQLSGGGVYNEQFF.

The gene calls are TRBV28 and TRBJ2-2, with D possibly TRBD1 on 6 matching bases. This CDR3 is 14 amino acids long. Trimming took off 6 bases at V and 4 bases at J, with 12 bases between the two ends. CDR1 and CDR2 from the germline V gene are MDHEN and SYDVKM. The CDR3 loop is CASRPGTFTGELFF. Written as DNA, the CDR3 is TGTGCCAGCAGACCCGGGACATTCACCGGGGAGCTGTTTTTT.

The rearrangement uses TRBV7-9 and TRBJ2-1; D gene unclear. The germline gives CDR1 SEHNR, CDR2 FQNEAQ (reference sequence). V lost 8 bases and J lost 6, with 11 bases in between. The CDR3 length is 12 residues. The CDR3 DNA is TGTGCCAGCTTTGGCAGAAGCAATGAGCAGTTCTTC. Encoded protein: CASFGRSNEQFF.

This clonotype occurred many times. The germline gene is not matched at one end of the junction; a read error may be the cause. The chain couples TRBV7-9 to TRBJ2-3, with D perhaps matching TRBD1 or TRBD2 (5 bases each). The CDR3 runs 14 residues. Germline CDR1 reads SEHNR; CDR2 reads FQNEAQ (reference sequence). For the CDR3, the DNA is TGTGCCAGCAGATTAGGGGAGTTCACAGATACGCAGTATTTT. Translated: CASRLGEFTDTQYF.

The rearrangement uses TRBV29-1 and TRBJ2-1, with TRBD1 identical over 9 bases. The CDR3 has 14 amino acids. The germline CDR1 and CDR2 sequences are SQVTM and ANQGSEA. Germline trimming cut 5 bases from V and 2 bases from J; bases unmatched to any gene: 4. CDR3 coding DNA: TGCAGCGTTTCCCGGACAGGGGCCTACAATGAGCAGTTCTTC. It codes for CSVSRTGAYNEQFF.